This TCR beta chain was found in a study of blood T cell repertoires in COVID-19 (TCRdb year 2020). In the study overall: Samples from collaborators originated in the United States, Italy and Spain and spanned both the acute and convalescent phases of COVID-19. The prospective study material was composed of cDNA or gDNA derived from T cells, B-cell-depleted T cells, or PBMCs. The dataset comprised deeply sampled blood TCRbeta repertoires from subjects exposed to, actively infected with, or recovered from COVID-19. The repertoires were made available in a free public database intended to serve as a resource for research on the immune response to SARS-CoV-2. Samples were obtained from the ongoing ImmuneRACE study (first 160 participants) and from some 1,300 subjects provided by 6 global collaborators. Nearly every sample came with metadata listing a de-identified subject ID, COVID-19 status, age in years and sex. Where HLA class I and class II types were available, the types were taken from metadata supplied by the sample provider, not from assay-based typing. Overall study outcomes, separate from this receptor: Clinical and demographic metadata were provided uncurated, with the amount varying by source and participant.

Based on the germline V gene, the CDR1 and CDR2 sequences are SGHRS and YFSETQ. The junction carries 14 bases between V and J, which are trimmed by 3 bases and 4 bases respectively. Counted from cysteine to phenylalanine, this CDR3 has 15 amino acids. Only CDR3 DNA is held: 45 bases, read in frame from base 1. Turning to this clone: This receptor's antigen is unknown. Per-nucleotide qualities are absent, and no much larger clonotype sits a single base away.

Collaborating institutions collected whole blood in K2EDTA tubes following their own protocols. For TCRbeta analysis, collaborators shipped samples in one of three forms: frozen whole blood, isolated PBMCs, or DNA extracted from either of those sample types. TCRbeta CDR3 regions were amplified from genomic DNA by means of the immunoSEQ Assay, a bias-controlled multiplex PCR. The authors' analysis ran thus. Within the assay, amplification of reference gene primers was used to estimate how many nucleated cells each sample contained. To quantify the absolute abundance of each unique TCRbeta CDR3 rearrangement, sequence reads were collapsed and filtered. For each sample, productive Simpson clonality was calculated by taking the square root of Simpson's diversity index across productive rearrangements. As stored in TCRdb, this immuneACCESS dataset retains in-frame rearrangements with V and J assigned. A fraction of the clones does not appear; measured against another copy, unresolved V genes explain less than half of the discrepancy, and the remainder lacks a known reason. Clone size and the V and J calls come from that table; the DNA yielded D and trimming. Counted in this sample were some 100,000 clones; just under 95% of them appeared once. The leading ten clones occupy around 5.7% of the sample.

This chain joins TRBV5-1 to TRBJ1-3; a tentative D match to TRBD1 spans 6 bases. This TCR was recovered from a man aged 70-80 years with acute or convalescent COVID-19. Sequencing input: peripheral blood. The bases are TGCGCCAGCAGCTATGCTTCGGGGACAGGAAACACCATATATTTT. This codes for CASSYASGTGNTIYF.